This TCR beta chain was captured in a study of glioma-infiltrating T cells after dendritic cell vaccination. As for the study in general: Patients had newly diagnosed or recurrent glioblastoma and received dendritic cell vaccines.

The CDR3 is 16 amino acids. J was trimmed by 5 bases and V by 1 base; bases with no gene match: 8. In germline, CDR1 is SGHRS, CDR2 YFSETQ. The assay was immunoSEQ multiplex PCR, and TCRdb's table has in-frame clones only and misses some. The repertoire holds about 95,000 clones, with about 84% as singletons. The sequence was obtained from a human donor with glioblastoma. The J gene is TRBJ2-2, the V gene TRBV5-1; 7 bases are a match to TRBD2. This material consisted of blood, taken before dendritic cell vaccination. In nucleotides, the CDR3 is TGCGCCAGCAGCTTGACTATCTCAGCGGGAACCGGGGAGCTGTTTTTT. Translation gives CASSLTISAGTGELFF.